This T cell receptor beta chain was sequenced for a study of blood T cell repertoires in COVID-19. Study-level background: Acute and convalescent COVID-19 samples came from the United States, Italy and Spain. T cells, B-cell-depleted T cells, or PBMCs supplied cDNA or gDNA.

The CDR3 extends over 12 amino acids. With 10 bases removed from V and 2 bases from J, the gap between germline ends came to 11 bases. Germline-derived CDR1 and CDR2 are MNHNS and SASEGT. Original processing methods: Amplification of reference gene primers was used by the study to estimate nucleated cell counts. This table comes from immunoSEQ multiplex PCR, and its TCRdb copy is limited to in-frame clones, with some not included. Clone size and the V and J calls come from that table; the DNA yielded D and trimming. The table records roughly 190,000 clones, nearly 90% of them present only once. This TCR came from a man in his sixties with active or convalescent COVID-19. The gene calls are TRBV6-1 and TRBJ1-1; D possibly corresponds to TRBD1 (5 bases). The sequenced sample was peripheral blood. The CDR3 sequence: CATATANTEAFF. Here the CDR3 DNA reads TGTGCCACCGCGACAGCAAACACTGAAGCTTTCTTT.